This T cell receptor beta chain was observed in a study of blood T cell repertoires in COVID-19. On the study more broadly: Some COVID-19 samples were acute and others convalescent; all came from the United States, Italy and Spain.

This clone was counted once. Germline CDR1 is MNHEY and CDR2 is SMNVEV (reference sequence). The CDR3 consists of 14 residues. Trimming shortened V by 3 bases and J by 0 bases, and 8 bases separated the two germline ends. Seattle researchers signed up patients amid active infection and tracked them longitudinally. As processed by the authors: Amplification from reference gene primers served as the basis for estimated nucleated cell counts. Libraries were prepared by immunoSEQ multiplex PCR; TCRdb keeps only in-frame clonotypes and omits some of them. D and trimming come from the DNA, and the V and J calls and clone size come from that table. Altogether some 360,000 clones are present, roughly 86% being singletons, with the ten largest covering 2.3%.

The source material was peripheral blood. This chain connects TRBV27 to TRBJ1-2; TRBD1 might be the D (6 bases). The TCR sequence derives from a woman between 55 and 75 years old with COVID-19, enrolled during active disease. The DNA of the CDR3 is TGTGCCAGCAGTTTGACAGGCACTAACTATGGCTACACCTTC. Encoded protein: CASSLTGTNYGYTF.